This TCR beta chain was sequenced in a study of OX40 agonist ivuxolimab in advanced cancers. Across the whole study: Patients were given ivuxolimab, an antibody that agonizes OX40 (CD134). Patients enrolled in dose escalation were diagnosed with hepatocellular carcinoma, melanoma, renal cell or head and neck cancer.

The CDR3 contains 15 residues. Trimming removed 2 bases at V and 7 bases at J, with 16 bases between. CDR1 and CDR2 (germline): MDHEN, SYDVKM. Assay used: immunoSEQ multiplex PCR; TCRdb lists only in-frame clones, some missing. Seen here are 74,000 or so clones, around 91% observed once, and the top ten hold around 1.9%. The chain couples TRBV28 to TRBJ2-3, with D possibly called TRBD1 or TRBD2 (5 bases each). The clonotype was recovered from an adult with an advanced solid tumor such as melanoma, head and neck, liver or kidney cancer. The input for sequencing was CD4+ or CD8+ T cells sorted from blood, taken in a trial of the OX40 agonist ivuxolimab. The CDR3 region has the DNA TGTGCCAGCAGTTTAGGGGGACCAAGGAGGTATACGCAGTATTTT. It yields the protein CASSLGGPRRYTQYF.